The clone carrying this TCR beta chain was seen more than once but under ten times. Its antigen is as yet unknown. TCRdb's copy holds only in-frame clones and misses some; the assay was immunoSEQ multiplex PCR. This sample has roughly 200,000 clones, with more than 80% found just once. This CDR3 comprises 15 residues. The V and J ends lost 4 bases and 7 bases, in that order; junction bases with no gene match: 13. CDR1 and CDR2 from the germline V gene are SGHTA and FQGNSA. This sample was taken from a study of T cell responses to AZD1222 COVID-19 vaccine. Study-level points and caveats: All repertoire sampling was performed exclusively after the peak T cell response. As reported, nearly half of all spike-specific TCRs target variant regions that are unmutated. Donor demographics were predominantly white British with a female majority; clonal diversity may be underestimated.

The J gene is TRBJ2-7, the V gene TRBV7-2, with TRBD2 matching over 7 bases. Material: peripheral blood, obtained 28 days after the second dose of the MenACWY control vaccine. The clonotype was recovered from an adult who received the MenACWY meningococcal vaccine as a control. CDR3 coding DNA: TGTGCCAGCAGCTCCCTGGCGGGAGATCGATTTGAGCAGTACTTC. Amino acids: CASSSLAGDRFEQYF. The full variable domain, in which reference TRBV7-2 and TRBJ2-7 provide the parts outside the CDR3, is GAGVSQSPSNKVTEKGKDVELRCDPISGHTALYWYRQSLGQGLEFLIYFQGNSAPDKSGLPSDRFSAERTGGSVSTLTIQRTQQEDSAVYLCASSSLAGDRFEQYFGPGTRLTVT.